The 10 T cell receptor beta chains listed next were all sequenced from one sample in a study of cytomegalovirus exposure and HLA in healthy donors. The PCR had 60 Vbeta and 13 Jbeta primers. This table comes from immunoSEQ multiplex PCR, and its TCRdb copy is limited to in-frame clones, with some not included. In the table there are about 130,000 clones, approximately 69% of which are singletons. The source material was PBMCs. The receptor set was obtained from a man in his forties in good health and CMV-seropositive.

In this sample, this clone turned up a few times. The V and J genes are TRBV13 and TRBJ1-2; perhaps TRBD1 as D (5 bases). Per germline, CDR1 PRHDT and CDR2 FYEKMQ (reference sequence). Trimming stripped 5 bases from V and 11 bases from J, with 12 bases between. This CDR3 is 11 amino acids long. The CDR3 bases are TGTGCCAGCAGCACCTTGACAGCTTACACCTTC. Translating gives CASSTLTAYTF.

The rearrangement uses TRBV28 and TRBJ2-7, with TRBD1 matching 10 bases. There are 14 residues in the CDR3. In germline, CDR1 is MDHEN, CDR2 SYDVKM. V trimming: 6 bases; J trimming: 1 base; junction bases outside the gene matches: 3. CDR3 sequence: CASRDRGTSYEQYF. The CDR3 region has the DNA TGTGCCAGCAGGGACAGGGGGACTTCCTACGAGCAGTACTTC.

The chain combines TRBV15 with TRBJ1-5; the match to TRBD1 covers 7 bases. The CDR3 consists of 16 residues. J lost 2 bases, V lost 1 base, and 5 bases had no gene match. CDR1 is LNHNV, CDR2 YYDKDF, per germline (reference sequence). CDR3 sequence (DNA): TGTGCCACCAGCAGAGTCCCTACAGGGGGCAATCAGCCCCAGCATTTT. Translated, it gives CATSRVPTGGNQPQHF.

This chain joins TRBV18 and TRBJ1-5; 8 bases align to TRBD1. This CDR3 region has 15 residues. The V segment lost 5 bases and the J segment 4 bases; nucleotides outside the gene matches: 7. The germline gives CDR1 KGHSH, CDR2 LQKENI. The CDR3 DNA reads TGTGCCAGCTCAGCCGGGACAGGTCGTAATCAGCCCCAGCATTTT. Protein: CASSAGTGRNQPQHF.

The V gene is TRBV5-4, the J gene TRBJ2-6; 8 positions match TRBD1. The V gene end was trimmed by 7 bases and the J gene end by 1 base; junction bases not matched to a gene: 10. The length of the CDR3 is 17 residues. CDR1 and CDR2 from the germline V gene are SGHNT and YYREEE (reference sequence). CDR3: CASGPGTGVSGANVLTF. DNA of the CDR3: TGTGCCAGCGGTCCGGGGACAGGCGTATCTGGGGCCAACGTCCTGACTTTC.

V is TRBV27 and J is TRBJ2-1, with TRBD2 as a possible D gene (6 bases). The V gene's germline CDR1 is MNHEY and CDR2 SMNVEV (reference sequence). The CDR3 length is 16 residues. V was pared by 4 bases and J by 4 bases, with 17 bases between. CDR3 loop: CASSSITRRGYNEQFF. CDR3 sequence (DNA): TGTGCCAGCAGTTCCATTACTCGACGGGGGTACAATGAGCAGTTCTTC.

This clone was seen more than once but under ten times. The chain is built from TRBV4-3 and TRBJ1-1, with D possibly being TRBD1 (6 bases). Germline V gene sequence: CDR1 LGHNA, CDR2 YSLEER. Trimming cost V 0 bases and J 4 bases, with 15 bases left between them. CDR3 length: 16 residues. CDR3 nucleotides: TGCGCCAGCAGCCAAGAGGGGGCAGGGCTGAGCACTGAAGCTTTCTTT. Amino acids: CASSQEGAGLSTEAFF.

Ten or more counts support this clone. The genes are TRBV27 and TRBJ1-1, with 10 bases aligning to TRBD1. Germline V lookup: CDR1 MNHEY, CDR2 SMNVEV (reference sequence). J was trimmed by 1 base and V by 3 bases; bases with no gene match: 8. The CDR3 length is 17 residues. The CDR3 DNA sequence: TGTGCCAGCAGTTTGGGACAGGGGTTGTTTGCGAACACTGAAGCTTTCTTT. Its protein is CASSLGQGLFANTEAFF.

The chain carries TRBV11-2 and TRBJ2-2, with 12 positions matching TRBD2. The V segment lost 5 bases and the J segment 6 bases; nucleotides outside the gene matches: 13. The CDR3 spans 18 residues. Germline assignment: CDR1 SGHAT and CDR2 FQNNGV. CDR3 residues: CASSPRILAGGPPGELFF. In nucleotides, the CDR3 is TGTGCCAGCAGCCCCAGAATACTAGCGGGAGGACCTCCCGGGGAGCTGTTTTTT.

The chain employs TRBV6-1 and TRBJ2-7, with a weak D call TRBD2 (6 bases). The CDR3 runs to 15 residues. V was shortened by 4 bases and J by 3 bases, with 16 bases between the two germline ends. Germline V gene sequence: CDR1 MNHNS, CDR2 SASEGT. The CDR3 region is CASSASWRGGYEQYF. CDR3 nucleotides: TGTGCCAGCAGTGCCTCCTGGAGGGGAGGCTACGAGCAGTACTTC.